These T cell receptor beta chains were read from a single sample in a study of T cell responses to AZD1222 COVID-19 vaccine. Libraries were prepared by immunoSEQ multiplex PCR; TCRdb keeps only in-frame clonotypes and omits some of them. Of around 100,000 clones listed, 89% are singletons. The specimen was peripheral blood, collected on day 0 of AZD1222 vaccination. The receptors come from an adult in good health. The CDR3 runs from the conserved cysteine through the conserved F or W. Fields, in order: V gene, clone size, J gene, D gene, CDR3 length, CDR3 protein, CDR3 DNA. A D gene is named only where the DNA matches it firmly. Part of the rows lack a size; the others show once, few, many or a class for expanded clones.

V gene: TRBV6-5
clone size: -
J gene: TRBJ1-1
D gene: -
CDR3 length: 13
CDR3 protein: CASFQGLNTEAFF
CDR3 DNA: TGTGCCAGCTTCCAGGGGTTGAACACTGAAGCTTTCTTT

V gene: TRBV7-9
clone size: -
J gene: TRBJ1-4
D gene: TRBD1
CDR3 length: 16
CDR3 protein: CASSLRRRDRGEKLFF
CDR3 DNA: TGTGCCAGCAGCCTTCGGAGAAGGGACAGGGGCGAAAAACTGTTTTTT

V gene: TRBV28
clone size: -
J gene: TRBJ2-7
D gene: -
CDR3 length: 14
CDR3 protein: CASSLSGGQYEQYF
CDR3 DNA: TGTGCCAGCAGTTTGAGTGGGGGCCAGTACGAGCAGTACTTC

V gene: TRBV19
clone size: -
J gene: TRBJ1-5
D gene: TRBD1
CDR3 length: 14
CDR3 protein: CASSLRQGGQPQHF
CDR3 DNA: TGTGCCAGTAGTCTAAGACAGGGCGGCCAGCCCCAGCATTTT

V gene: TRBV2
clone size: -
J gene: TRBJ1-5
D gene: -
CDR3 length: 13
CDR3 protein: CASRGDGLWPQHF
CDR3 DNA: TGTGCCAGCAGGGGGGACGGACTATGGCCCCAGCATTTT

V gene: TRBV2
clone size: -
J gene: TRBJ1-1
D gene: -
CDR3 length: 13
CDR3 protein: CASRSGGVTEAFF
CDR3 DNA: TGTGCCAGCAGATCCGGGGGGGTAACTGAAGCTTTCTTT

V gene: TRBV4-1
clone size: -
J gene: TRBJ2-3
D gene: -
CDR3 length: 12
CDR3 protein: CASSQDRATQYF
CDR3 DNA: TGCGCCAGCAGCCAAGATAGGGCTACGCAGTATTTT

V gene: TRBV2
clone size: -
J gene: TRBJ1-1
D gene: -
CDR3 length: 13
CDR3 protein: CASSEYPQSEAFF
CDR3 DNA: TGTGCCAGCAGCGAGTATCCCCAGTCGGAAGCTTTCTTT

V gene: TRBV4-1
clone size: -
J gene: TRBJ1-5
D gene: -
CDR3 length: 16
CDR3 protein: CASSHNRDFSNQPQHF
CDR3 DNA: TGCGCCAGCAGCCACAACCGGGATTTTAGCAATCAGCCCCAGCATTTT

V gene: TRBV29-1
clone size: -
J gene: TRBJ1-4
D gene: TRBD1
CDR3 length: 13
CDR3 protein: CSVDPGQGQKLFF
CDR3 DNA: TGCAGCGTTGATCCGGGACAGGGCCAAAAACTGTTTTTT

V gene: TRBV6-5
clone size: -
J gene: TRBJ1-3
D gene: -
CDR3 length: 12
CDR3 protein: CASSYSADIIYF
CDR3 DNA: TGTGCCAGCAGTTATAGCGCGGACATCATATATTTT

V gene: TRBV25-1
clone size: once
J gene: TRBJ1-2
D gene: -
CDR3 length: 13
CDR3 protein: CASSEKAFYGYTF
CDR3 DNA: TGTGCCAGCAGTGAAAAGGCGTTCTATGGCTACACCTTC

V gene: TRBV9
clone size: -
J gene: TRBJ2-7
D gene: -
CDR3 length: 13
CDR3 protein: CASSVEESYEQYF
CDR3 DNA: TGTGCCAGCAGCGTAGAAGAAAGCTACGAGCAGTACTTC

V gene: TRBV18
clone size: -
J gene: TRBJ1-6
D gene: -
CDR3 length: 14
CDR3 protein: CASSLGQNNSPLHF
CDR3 DNA: TGTGCCAGCTCACTAGGACAGAACAATTCACCCCTCCACTTT

V gene: TRBV27
clone size: -
J gene: TRBJ1-2
D gene: -
CDR3 length: 17
CDR3 protein: CASSFDRGQGKSYGYTF
CDR3 DNA: TGTGCCAGCAGTTTCGACCGAGGGCAGGGGAAATCCTATGGCTACACCTTC

V gene: TRBV6-2/TRBV6-3
clone size: -
J gene: TRBJ2-7
D gene: -
CDR3 length: 15
CDR3 protein: CASSSVRQGSYEQYF
CDR3 DNA: TGTGCCAGCAGTTCGGTCCGTCAGGGGTCCTACGAGCAGTACTTC

V gene: TRBV11-2
clone size: -
J gene: TRBJ2-3
D gene: -
CDR3 length: 16
CDR3 protein: CASSPRPMGYTDTQYF
CDR3 DNA: TGTGCCAGCAGCCCAAGACCTATGGGATACACAGATACGCAGTATTTT

V gene: TRBV5-4
clone size: -
J gene: TRBJ2-5
D gene: TRBD1
CDR3 length: 14
CDR3 protein: CASSRQGALETQYF
CDR3 DNA: TGTGCCAGCAGCCGCCAGGGGGCACTTGAGACCCAGTACTTC

V gene: TRBV30
clone size: -
J gene: TRBJ1-2
D gene: -
CDR3 length: 13
CDR3 protein: CAGKSGTDYGYTF
CDR3 DNA: TGTGCCGGAAAATCCGGGACGGACTATGGCTACACCTTC

V gene: TRBV6-5
clone size: few
J gene: TRBJ1-1
D gene: -
CDR3 length: 14
CDR3 protein: CASSYKRGNTEAFF
CDR3 DNA: TGTGCCAGCAGTTACAAGAGGGGGAACACTGAAGCTTTCTTT

V gene: TRBV5-5
clone size: few
J gene: TRBJ1-6
D gene: -
CDR3 length: 14
CDR3 protein: CASSLGGWNSPLHF
CDR3 DNA: TGTGCCAGCAGCTTGGGGGGGTGGAATTCACCCCTCCACTTT

V gene: TRBV7-7
clone size: -
J gene: TRBJ1-1
D gene: -
CDR3 length: 13
CDR3 protein: CASSPRAGTEAFF
CDR3 DNA: TGTGCTAGCAGCCCAAGAGCAGGGACTGAAGCTTTCTTT

V gene: TRBV3-1/TRBV3-2
clone size: -
J gene: TRBJ1-5
D gene: -
CDR3 length: 16
CDR3 protein: CASRPGQLLCYQPQHF
CDR3 DNA: TGTGCCAGCAGGCCGGGACAATTGTTGTGTTATCAGCCCCAGCATTTT

V gene: TRBV18
clone size: -
J gene: TRBJ1-1
D gene: -
CDR3 length: 16
CDR3 protein: CASSPKLDGGGTEAFF
CDR3 DNA: TGTGCCAGCTCGCCCAAGTTAGACGGTGGGGGCACTGAAGCTTTCTTT

V gene: TRBV10-3
clone size: -
J gene: TRBJ2-7
D gene: TRBD2
CDR3 length: 20
CDR3 protein: CAISGQTSGGAGVVSSEQYF
CDR3 DNA: TGTGCCATCAGTGGGCAGACTAGCGGGGGGGCTGGAGTGGTATCCAGCGAGCAGTACTTC

V gene: TRBV3-1/TRBV3-2
clone size: once
J gene: TRBJ1-2
D gene: -
CDR3 length: 13
CDR3 protein: CASSPQADYGYTF
CDR3 DNA: TGTGCCAGCAGCCCCCAGGCCGACTATGGCTACACCTTC

V gene: TRBV10-1
clone size: -
J gene: TRBJ2-1
D gene: TRBD1
CDR3 length: 16
CDR3 protein: CASSESRAGGEDEQFF
CDR3 DNA: TGCGCCAGCAGTGAGTCGAGGGCAGGGGGCGAGGATGAGCAGTTCTTC

V gene: TRBV7-9
clone size: -
J gene: TRBJ1-2
D gene: -
CDR3 length: 14
CDR3 protein: CASSLAQGNYGYTF
CDR3 DNA: TGTGCCAGCAGCTTAGCGCAGGGGAACTATGGCTACACCTTC

V gene: TRBV19
clone size: -
J gene: TRBJ1-1
D gene: -
CDR3 length: 16
CDR3 protein: CASSSPPGVIVTEAFF
CDR3 DNA: TGTGCCAGTAGTAGCCCTCCGGGGGTAATAGTCACTGAAGCTTTCTTT

V gene: TRBV29-1
clone size: -
J gene: TRBJ1-2
D gene: -
CDR3 length: 16
CDR3 protein: CSVGRDSARKNYGYTF
CDR3 DNA: TGCAGCGTGGGCCGGGACTCTGCACGAAAAAACTATGGCTACACCTTC

V gene: TRBV7-9
clone size: once
J gene: TRBJ2-3
D gene: TRBD2
CDR3 length: 18
CDR3 protein: CASSLGETSGGPTDTQYF
CDR3 DNA: TGTGCCAGCAGCTTAGGAGAGACTAGCGGGGGGCCAACAGATACGCAGTATTTT

V gene: TRBV11-2
clone size: -
J gene: TRBJ2-3
D gene: -
CDR3 length: 14
CDR3 protein: CASSLVPHTDTQYF
CDR3 DNA: TGTGCCAGCAGCTTAGTTCCCCACACAGATACGCAGTATTTT

V gene: TRBV5-1
clone size: -
J gene: TRBJ1-5
D gene: -
CDR3 length: 15
CDR3 protein: CASSPQEGSNQPQHF
CDR3 DNA: TGCGCCAGCAGCCCCCAAGAGGGCAGCAATCAGCCCCAGCATTTT

V gene: TRBV19
clone size: -
J gene: TRBJ2-3
D gene: TRBD2
CDR3 length: 13
CDR3 protein: CATGTSTLDTQYF
CDR3 DNA: TGTGCCACCGGGACTAGTACTTTGGATACGCAGTATTTT

V gene: TRBV7-6
clone size: -
J gene: TRBJ2-1
D gene: TRBD2
CDR3 length: 17
CDR3 protein: CASSLGFLAESYNEQFF
CDR3 DNA: TGTGCCAGCAGCTTAGGGTTTCTAGCGGAGTCCTACAATGAGCAGTTCTTC

V gene: TRBV5-1
clone size: -
J gene: TRBJ2-3
D gene: -
CDR3 length: 14
CDR3 protein: CASSRTGFPDTQYF
CDR3 DNA: TGCGCCAGCAGCCGTACAGGGTTTCCAGATACGCAGTATTTT

V gene: TRBV7-2
clone size: -
J gene: TRBJ2-5
D gene: TRBD1
CDR3 length: 15
CDR3 protein: CASSPDRGLVETQYF
CDR3 DNA: TGTGCCAGCAGCCCGGACAGGGGGCTGGTGGAGACCCAGTACTTC

V gene: TRBV9
clone size: few
J gene: TRBJ2-7
D gene: TRBD1
CDR3 length: 15
CDR3 protein: CASSSGGTGAYEQYF
CDR3 DNA: TGTGCCAGCAGCTCCGGGGGGACAGGGGCCTACGAGCAGTACTTC

V gene: TRBV16
clone size: -
J gene: TRBJ1-3
D gene: -
CDR3 length: 15
CDR3 protein: CASSQTGSSGNTIYF
CDR3 DNA: TGTGCCAGCAGCCAAACAGGCAGCTCTGGAAACACCATATATTTT

V gene: TRBV4-2
clone size: -
J gene: TRBJ1-5
D gene: -
CDR3 length: 14
CDR3 protein: CASSQDRVDQPQHF
CDR3 DNA: TGTGCCAGCAGCCAAGACAGGGTGGATCAGCCCCAGCATTTT

V gene: TRBV5-8
clone size: -
J gene: TRBJ2-1
D gene: -
CDR3 length: 13
CDR3 protein: CASSLEQGNEQFF
CDR3 DNA: TGTGCCAGCAGCTTGGAACAGGGCAATGAGCAGTTCTTC

V gene: TRBV30
clone size: -
J gene: TRBJ2-7
D gene: -
CDR3 length: 10
CDR3 protein: CAWGDYEQYF
CDR3 DNA: TGTGCCTGGGGAGACTACGAGCAGTACTTC

V gene: TRBV19
clone size: -
J gene: TRBJ1-2
D gene: -
CDR3 length: 13
CDR3 protein: CASSLPGGDGYTF
CDR3 DNA: TGTGCCAGTAGCCTACCAGGTGGAGATGGCTACACCTTC

V gene: TRBV7-2
clone size: -
J gene: TRBJ1-2
D gene: TRBD1
CDR3 length: 13
CDR3 protein: CASSSDRVGGYTF
CDR3 DNA: TGTGCCAGCAGCTCAGACAGGGTTGGGGGCTACACCTTC

V gene: TRBV15
clone size: -
J gene: TRBJ1-2
D gene: -
CDR3 length: 13
CDR3 protein: CATRQDANYGYTF
CDR3 DNA: TGTGCCACCAGACAGGATGCTAACTATGGCTACACCTTC

V gene: TRBV2
clone size: -
J gene: TRBJ1-1
D gene: -
CDR3 length: 12
CDR3 protein: CASNPQNTEAFF
CDR3 DNA: TGTGCCAGCAACCCCCAGAACACTGAAGCTTTCTTT

V gene: TRBV6-1
clone size: -
J gene: TRBJ2-3
D gene: -
CDR3 length: 17
CDR3 protein: CASSEERGWGGRDTQYF
CDR3 DNA: TGTGCCAGCAGTGAAGAGAGAGGGTGGGGGGGCCGAGATACGCAGTATTTT

V gene: TRBV4-2
clone size: -
J gene: TRBJ2-3
D gene: TRBD2
CDR3 length: 20
CDR3 protein: CASSPLPGLVGGGSTDTQYF
CDR3 DNA: TGTGCCAGCAGCCCCTTGCCGGGACTAGTGGGGGGGGGAAGCACAGATACGCAGTATTTT

V gene: TRBV6-5
clone size: -
J gene: TRBJ1-2
D gene: -
CDR3 length: 12
CDR3 protein: CASSYPSYGYTF
CDR3 DNA: TGTGCCAGCAGTTACCCCTCCTATGGCTACACCTTC

V gene: TRBV19
clone size: -
J gene: TRBJ1-5
D gene: -
CDR3 length: 13
CDR3 protein: CASSGGGNQPQHF
CDR3 DNA: TGTGCCAGTAGCGGAGGGGGCAATCAGCCCCAGCATTTT

V gene: TRBV6-1
clone size: -
J gene: TRBJ1-1
D gene: -
CDR3 length: 14
CDR3 protein: CASSELFGRTEAFF
CDR3 DNA: TGTGCCAGCAGTGAACTATTTGGCCGGACTGAAGCTTTCTTT

V gene: TRBV10-2
clone size: -
J gene: TRBJ1-1
D gene: -
CDR3 length: 15
CDR3 protein: CASSESGGGNTEAFF
CDR3 DNA: TGCGCCAGCAGTGAGTCCGGGGGAGGGAACACTGAAGCTTTCTTT

V gene: TRBV9
clone size: -
J gene: TRBJ1-1
D gene: -
CDR3 length: 15
CDR3 protein: CASSVGIMRNTEAFF
CDR3 DNA: TGTGCCAGCAGCGTCGGCATAATGAGGAACACTGAAGCTTTCTTT

V gene: TRBV5-1
clone size: once
J gene: TRBJ2-3
D gene: -
CDR3 length: 12
CDR3 protein: CASSFDGDTQYF
CDR3 DNA: TGCGCCAGCAGCTTCGATGGGGATACGCAGTATTTT